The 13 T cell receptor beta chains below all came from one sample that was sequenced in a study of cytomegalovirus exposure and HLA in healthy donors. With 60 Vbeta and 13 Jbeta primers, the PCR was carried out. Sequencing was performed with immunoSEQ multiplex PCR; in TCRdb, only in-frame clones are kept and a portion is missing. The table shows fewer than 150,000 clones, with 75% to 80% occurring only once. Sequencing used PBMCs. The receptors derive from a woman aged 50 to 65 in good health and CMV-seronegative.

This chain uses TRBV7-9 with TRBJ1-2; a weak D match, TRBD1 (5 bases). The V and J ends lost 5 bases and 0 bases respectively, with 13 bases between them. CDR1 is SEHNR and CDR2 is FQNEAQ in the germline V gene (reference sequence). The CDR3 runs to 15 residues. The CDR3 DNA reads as TGTGCCAGCAGCCCAACAGACAGTCCTAACTATGGCTACACCTTC. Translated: CASSPTDSPNYGYTF.

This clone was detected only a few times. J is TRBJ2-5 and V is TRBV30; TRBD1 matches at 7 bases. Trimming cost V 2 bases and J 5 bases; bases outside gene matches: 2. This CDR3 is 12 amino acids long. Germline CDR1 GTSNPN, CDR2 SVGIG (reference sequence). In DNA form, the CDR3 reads TGTGCCTGGAGTAGGGGGCGGGAGACCCAGTACTTC. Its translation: CAWSRGRETQYF.

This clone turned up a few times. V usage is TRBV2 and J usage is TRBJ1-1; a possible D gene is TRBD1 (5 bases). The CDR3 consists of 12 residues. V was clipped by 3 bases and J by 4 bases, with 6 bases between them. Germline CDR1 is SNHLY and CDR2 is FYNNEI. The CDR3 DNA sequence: TGTGCCAGCAGTGAGCAGGGCACTGAAGCTTTCTTT. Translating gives CASSEQGTEAFF.

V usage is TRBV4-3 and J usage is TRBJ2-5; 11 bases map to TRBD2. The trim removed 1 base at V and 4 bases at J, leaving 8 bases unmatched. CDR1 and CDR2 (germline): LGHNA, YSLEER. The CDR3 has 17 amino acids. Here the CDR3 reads CASSQGIAGGPVETQYF. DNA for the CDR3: TGCGCCAGCAGCCAAGGAATAGCGGGGGGGCCAGTAGAGACCCAGTACTTC.

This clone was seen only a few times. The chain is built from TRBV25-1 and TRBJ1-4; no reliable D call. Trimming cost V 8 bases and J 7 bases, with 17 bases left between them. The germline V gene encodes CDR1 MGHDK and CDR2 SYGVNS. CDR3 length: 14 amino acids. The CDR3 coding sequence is TGTGCCAGCTCCAGTGGCGGGGAGAGTGAAAAACTGTTTTTT. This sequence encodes CASSSGGESEKLFF.

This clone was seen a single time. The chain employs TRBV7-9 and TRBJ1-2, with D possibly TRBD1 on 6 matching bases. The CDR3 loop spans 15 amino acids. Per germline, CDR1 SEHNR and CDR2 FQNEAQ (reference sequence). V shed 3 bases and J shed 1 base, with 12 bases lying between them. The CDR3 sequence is CASSLLGQLNYGYTF. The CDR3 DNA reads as TGTGCCAGCAGCTTGCTTGGACAGCTTAACTATGGCTACACCTTC.

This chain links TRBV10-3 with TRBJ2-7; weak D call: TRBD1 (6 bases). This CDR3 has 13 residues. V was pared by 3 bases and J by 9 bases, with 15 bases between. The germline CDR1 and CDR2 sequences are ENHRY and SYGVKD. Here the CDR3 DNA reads TGTGCCATCAGTGATGCGGACAGCATCGGGCAGTACTTC. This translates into CAISDADSIGQYF.

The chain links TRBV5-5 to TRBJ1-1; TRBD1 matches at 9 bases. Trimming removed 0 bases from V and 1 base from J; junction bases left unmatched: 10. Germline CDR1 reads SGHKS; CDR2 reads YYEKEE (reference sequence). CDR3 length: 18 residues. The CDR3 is CASSLASGQGSANTEAFF. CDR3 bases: TGTGCCAGCAGCTTGGCCTCAGGACAGGGGTCCGCGAACACTGAAGCTTTCTTT.

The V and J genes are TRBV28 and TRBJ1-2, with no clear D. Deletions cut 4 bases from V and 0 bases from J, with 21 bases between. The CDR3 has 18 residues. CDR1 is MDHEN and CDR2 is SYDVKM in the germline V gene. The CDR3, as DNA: TGTGCCAGCAGTTCCCCAGGAGGACCAGCTCCCACTAACTATGGCTACACCTTC. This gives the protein CASSSPGGPAPTNYGYTF.

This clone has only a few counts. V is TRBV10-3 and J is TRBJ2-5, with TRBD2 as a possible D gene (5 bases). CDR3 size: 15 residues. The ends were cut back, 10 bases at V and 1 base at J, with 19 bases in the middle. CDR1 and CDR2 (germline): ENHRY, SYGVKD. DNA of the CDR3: TGTGCCAGCACCCACGAGTGGGGAGCCCAAGAGACCCAGTACTTC. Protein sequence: CASTHEWGAQETQYF.

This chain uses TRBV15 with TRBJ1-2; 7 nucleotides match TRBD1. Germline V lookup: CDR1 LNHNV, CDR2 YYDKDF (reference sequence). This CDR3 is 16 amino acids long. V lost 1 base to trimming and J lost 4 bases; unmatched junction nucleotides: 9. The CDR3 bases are TGTGCCACCAGCAGAGCAGAAGGGGGCTATAGCTATGGCTACACCTTC. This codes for CATSRAEGGYSYGYTF.

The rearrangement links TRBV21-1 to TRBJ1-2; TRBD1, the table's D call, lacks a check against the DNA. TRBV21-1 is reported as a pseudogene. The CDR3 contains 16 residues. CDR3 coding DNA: TGTGCCAGCAGCAAAGTGAGGGGGCGGGAAGGCTATGGCTACACCTTC. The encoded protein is CASSKVRGREGYGYTF.

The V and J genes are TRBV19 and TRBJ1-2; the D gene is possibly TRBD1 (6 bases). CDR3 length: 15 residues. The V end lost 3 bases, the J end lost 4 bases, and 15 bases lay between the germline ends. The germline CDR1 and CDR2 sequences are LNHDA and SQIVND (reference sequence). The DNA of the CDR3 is TGTGCCAGTAGTATCCCTTCGCAGGGGTTCTATGGCTACACCTTC. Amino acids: CASSIPSQGFYGYTF.